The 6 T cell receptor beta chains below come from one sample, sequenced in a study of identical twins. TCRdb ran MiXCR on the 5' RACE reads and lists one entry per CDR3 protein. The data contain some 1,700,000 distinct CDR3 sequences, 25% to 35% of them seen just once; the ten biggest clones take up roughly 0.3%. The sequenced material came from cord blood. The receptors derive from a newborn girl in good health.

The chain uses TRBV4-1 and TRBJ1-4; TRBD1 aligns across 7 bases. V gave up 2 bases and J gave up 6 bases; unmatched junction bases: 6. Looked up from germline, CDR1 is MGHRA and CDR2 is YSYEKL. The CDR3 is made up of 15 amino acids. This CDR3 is CASSQRGGGHEKLFF. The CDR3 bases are TGCGCCAGCAGCCAAAGAGGGGGCGGGCATGAAAAACTGTTTTTT.

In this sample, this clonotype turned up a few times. For the CDR3, the DNA is TGTGCCAGCAGCCTCGACAGGGGTGGCGGGGAGCTGTTTTTT. Its translation is CASSLDRGGGELFF. V and J are TRBV27 and TRBJ2-2, with 8 positions matching TRBD1. The trim removed 6 bases at V and 7 bases at J, leaving 7 bases unmatched. CDR3 length equals 14 residues. CDR1 is MNHEY and CDR2 is SMNVEV in the germline V gene (reference sequence).

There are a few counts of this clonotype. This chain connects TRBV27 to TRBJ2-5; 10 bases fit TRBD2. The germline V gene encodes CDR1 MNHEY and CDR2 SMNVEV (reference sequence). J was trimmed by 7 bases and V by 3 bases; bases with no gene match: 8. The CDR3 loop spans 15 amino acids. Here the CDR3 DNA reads TGTGCCAGCAGTTTCGGCTCTAGCGGGAGCGGGACCCAGTACTTC. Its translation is CASSFGSSGSGTQYF.

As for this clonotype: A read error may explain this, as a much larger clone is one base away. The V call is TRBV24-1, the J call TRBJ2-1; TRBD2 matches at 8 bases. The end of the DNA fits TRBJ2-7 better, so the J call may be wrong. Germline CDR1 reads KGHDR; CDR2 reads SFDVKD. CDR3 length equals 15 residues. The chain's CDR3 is CATRVSGIVYNEQYF. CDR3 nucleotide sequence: TGTGCCACCCGGGTTAGCGGGATTGTGTACAATGAGCAGTACTTC.

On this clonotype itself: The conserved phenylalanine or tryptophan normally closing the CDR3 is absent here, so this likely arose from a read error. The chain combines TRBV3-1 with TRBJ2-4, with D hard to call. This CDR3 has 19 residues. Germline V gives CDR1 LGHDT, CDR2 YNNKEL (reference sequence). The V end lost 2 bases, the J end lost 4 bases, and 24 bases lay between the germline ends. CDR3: CASSQPLFGGGLKKNIQYY. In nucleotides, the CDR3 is TGTGCCAGCAGCCAACCTCTCTTCGGTGGCGGATTAAAAAAAAACATTCAGTACTAC.

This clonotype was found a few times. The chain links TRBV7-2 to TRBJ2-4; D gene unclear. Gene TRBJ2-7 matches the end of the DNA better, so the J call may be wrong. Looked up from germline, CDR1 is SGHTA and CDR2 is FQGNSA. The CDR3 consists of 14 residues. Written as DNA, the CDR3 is TGTGCCAGCAGCTTAGGACCCCCAACCTACGAGCAGTACTTC. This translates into CASSLGPPTYEQYF.